Listed below are T cell receptor beta chains from one sample, sequenced in a study of human T cells and chemical hapten exposure. TCRdb used MiXCR to reprocess the RACE reads, holding one entry per CDR3 protein. The sample comprises approximately 96,000 distinct CDR3 sequences, about 9% of which are singletons, and about 2% rests with the top ten. The sequencing here drew on whole blood, taken in connection with sensitization to the hapten diphenylcyclopropenone (DPC). These receptors came from a woman between 40 and 50 years old with alopecia areata. Some clones in this sample may be carry-over from other donors' samples. The CDR3 runs from the conserved cysteine through the conserved F or W. Each record gives: clone size, D gene, J gene, V gene, CDR3 protein, CDR3 DNA. A D gene is named only where the DNA matches it firmly. Only part of the rows carry a size: once, few, many, or a class if the clone is expanded.

clone_size: few
d_call: .
j_call: TRBJ2-1
v_call: TRBV7-3
cdr3_aa: CASSLTGGNEQFF
cdr3_nt: TGTGCCAGCAGCTTAACCGGAGGCAATGAGCAGTTCTTC

clone_size: many
d_call: .
j_call: TRBJ2-7
v_call: TRBV4-2
cdr3_aa: CASSQEGGMSEQYF
cdr3_nt: TGTGCCAGCAGCCAAGAGGGCGGGATGTCCGAGCAGTACTTC

clone_size: many
d_call: .
j_call: TRBJ2-7
v_call: TRBV9
cdr3_aa: CASSVGPPGLAYYEQYF
cdr3_nt: TGTGCCAGCAGCGTAGGCCCGCCGGGACTTGCATACTACGAGCAGTACTTC

clone_size: .
d_call: .
j_call: TRBJ1-2
v_call: TRBV20-1
cdr3_aa: CSASDWVRNYGYTF
cdr3_nt: TGCAGTGCTAGCGATTGGGTACGGAACTATGGCTACACCTTC

clone_size: .
d_call: TRBD1
j_call: TRBJ2-1
v_call: TRBV6-1
cdr3_aa: CASRDDRGLLGNEQFF
cdr3_nt: TGTGCCAGCAGGGACGACAGGGGGCTGCTGGGAAATGAGCAGTTCTTC

clone_size: many
d_call: .
j_call: TRBJ2-5
v_call: TRBV29-1
cdr3_aa: CSVVSGEETQYF
cdr3_nt: TGCAGCGTTGTTTCAGGGGAAGAGACCCAGTACTTC

clone_size: many
d_call: TRBD2
j_call: TRBJ2-1
v_call: TRBV4-2
cdr3_aa: CASRRTSGDDYNEQFF
cdr3_nt: TGTGCCAGCAGACGAACTAGCGGAGACGATTACAATGAGCAGTTCTTC

clone_size: few
d_call: .
j_call: TRBJ1-1
v_call: TRBV5-1
cdr3_aa: CASSFSISGQNTEAFF
cdr3_nt: TGCGCCAGCAGCTTTTCAATCTCAGGGCAGAACACTGAAGCTTTCTTT

clone_size: many
d_call: .
j_call: TRBJ1-6
v_call: TRBV18
cdr3_aa: CASSPNRDTLTLHF
cdr3_nt: TGTGCCAGCTCACCGAACAGAGATACGCTCACCCTCCACTTT

clone_size: .
d_call: .
j_call: TRBJ2-7
v_call: TRBV20-1
cdr3_aa: CSQGGLYERQYF
cdr3_nt: TGCAGTCAGGGGGGCCTATACGAGCGGCAGTACTTC

clone_size: medium-sized
d_call: .
j_call: TRBJ2-1
v_call: TRBV7-9
cdr3_aa: CASSSRQSSYNEQFF
cdr3_nt: TGTGCCAGCAGCTCGCGTCAGAGCTCCTACAATGAGCAGTTCTTC

clone_size: .
d_call: .
j_call: TRBJ2-3
v_call: TRBV28
cdr3_aa: CASSPGNTDTQYF
cdr3_nt: TGTGCCAGCAGCCCGGGGAACACAGATACGCAGTATTTT

clone_size: many
d_call: TRBD2
j_call: TRBJ2-7
v_call: TRBV7-9
cdr3_aa: CASSPTGRRTLEREGEQYF
cdr3_nt: TGTGCCAGCAGCCCTACGGGACGGAGGACCCTTGAGCGGGAGGGGGAGCAGTACTTC

clone_size: .
d_call: .
j_call: TRBJ1-5
v_call: TRBV13
cdr3_aa: CASSFQIGSNQPQHF
cdr3_nt: TGTGCCAGCAGCTTTCAGATCGGAAGCAATCAGCCCCAGCATTTT

clone_size: few
d_call: .
j_call: TRBJ2-4
v_call: TRBV12-3/TRBV12-4
cdr3_aa: CASSSAGLQGTAKNIQYF
cdr3_nt: TGTGCCAGCAGTTCCGCCGGACTTCAGGGGACAGCCAAAAACATTCAGTACTTC

clone_size: few
d_call: TRBD1
j_call: TRBJ2-5
v_call: TRBV10-3
cdr3_aa: CAIRETGRGETQYF
cdr3_nt: TGTGCCATCAGGGAGACAGGGCGAGGCGAGACCCAGTACTTC

clone_size: .
d_call: .
j_call: TRBJ1-1
v_call: TRBV11-2
cdr3_aa: CASGGRITEAFF
cdr3_nt: TGTGCCAGCGGGGGACGGATCACTGAAGCTTTCTTT

clone_size: many
d_call: TRBD1
j_call: TRBJ1-4
v_call: TRBV19
cdr3_aa: CASSLGTGSGEKLFF
cdr3_nt: TGTGCCAGTAGTCTGGGGACAGGGTCTGGTGAAAAACTGTTTTTT

clone_size: few
d_call: .
j_call: TRBJ2-2
v_call: TRBV14
cdr3_aa: CASSEQGEGGELFF
cdr3_nt: TGTGCCAGCAGCGAACAGGGAGAAGGCGGGGAGCTGTTTTTT

clone_size: few
d_call: .
j_call: TRBJ2-7
v_call: TRBV7-8
cdr3_aa: CASRSVGGYEQYF
cdr3_nt: TGTGCCAGCCGCTCTGTCGGGGGCTACGAGCAGTACTTC

clone_size: many
d_call: TRBD2
j_call: TRBJ2-3
v_call: TRBV6-5
cdr3_aa: CASSYKASGFTDTQYF
cdr3_nt: TGTGCCAGCAGTTACAAGGCTAGCGGATTCACAGATACGCAGTATTTT

clone_size: .
d_call: TRBD2
j_call: TRBJ2-1
v_call: TRBV19
cdr3_aa: CASIASGGSSYNEQFF
cdr3_nt: TGTGCCAGTATCGCTAGCGGGGGCAGCTCCTACAATGAGCAGTTCTTC

clone_size: few
d_call: .
j_call: TRBJ1-1
v_call: TRBV29-1
cdr3_aa: CSVGGASNTEAFF
cdr3_nt: TGCAGCGTCGGGGGGGCTTCTAACACTGAAGCTTTCTTT

clone_size: many
d_call: TRBD2
j_call: TRBJ2-5
v_call: TRBV12-3/TRBV12-4
cdr3_aa: CASSPTLPSGETQYF
cdr3_nt: TGTGCCAGCAGCCCGACCCTCCCTAGCGGGGAGACCCAGTACTTC

clone_size: many
d_call: .
j_call: TRBJ2-2
v_call: TRBV7-3
cdr3_aa: CASSLIQNTGELFF
cdr3_nt: TGTGCCAGCAGCTTGATCCAGAACACCGGGGAGCTGTTTTTT

clone_size: few
d_call: TRBD1
j_call: TRBJ2-1
v_call: TRBV29-1
cdr3_aa: CSVEDGTGSHEQFF
cdr3_nt: TGCAGCGTTGAAGATGGGACAGGGAGCCATGAGCAGTTCTTC

clone_size: .
d_call: .
j_call: TRBJ2-1
v_call: TRBV20-1
cdr3_aa: CSAPAADYYNEQFF
cdr3_nt: TGCAGTGCTCCGGCGGCAGACTACTACAATGAGCAGTTCTTC